The 21 T cell receptor beta chains reported below all come from one sample, sequenced in a study of graft-versus-host responses after intestinal transplantation. The antigens these receptors bind are not known. Clones were read by immunoSEQ multiplex PCR, and TCRdb kept only the in-frame ones, dropping some. The sample shows 50,000 to 60,000 clones, 80% to 95% of them seen only once. The sample here was unstimulated CD4+ T cells sorted from spleen or lymph node cells, taken before transplant. These receptors all come from a human donor who was the organ donor for an intestinal transplant.

The chain couples TRBV5-1 to TRBJ2-2; D might be TRBD1 or TRBD2, each matching 6 bases. Germline CDR1 SGHRS, CDR2 YFSETQ. Trimming pared 6 bases from V and 3 bases from J, leaving 18 bases between. This CDR3 has 16 amino acids. This chain's CDR3 is CASTVGWGADTGELFF. For the CDR3, the DNA is TGCGCCAGCACGGTGGGCTGGGGGGCTGACACCGGGGAGCTGTTTTTT.

The V gene is TRBV29-1, the J gene TRBJ2-7, with unresolved D. The CDR3 has 15 amino acids. The germline V gene has CDR1 SQVTM and CDR2 ANQGSEA. Trimming cost V 4 bases and J 0 bases, with 16 bases left between them. CDR3 in DNA: TGCAGCGTTGTTTTTGCGTGGCGTAGCTCCTACGAGCAGTACTTC. Protein: CSVVFAWRSSYEQYF.

The gene calls are TRBV11-3 and TRBJ2-5, with TRBD2 matching over 10 bases. Germline values: CDR1 SGHNT, CDR2 YENEEA. The V and J ends lost 5 bases and 1 base, in that order; junction bases with no gene match: 4. This CDR3 comprises 15 residues. In DNA, the CDR3 is TGTGCCAGCAGCCCCGGGACTAGCGTCCAAGAGACCCAGTACTTC. Translation gives CASSPGTSVQETQYF.

The chain has TRBV28 and TRBJ2-5; 8 bases are a match to TRBD2. V dropped 3 bases and J dropped 4; count of bases not matched to a gene: 10. The CDR3 length is 16 residues. CDR1 and CDR2 (germline): MDHEN, SYDVKM. Here the CDR3 DNA reads TGTGCCAGCAGTTTTGTAGGGATAGCGGGACTAGAGACCCAGTACTTC. This translates into CASSFVGIAGLETQYF.

The V call is TRBV2, the J call TRBJ1-2, with D maybe TRBD1 (6 bases). V dropped 6 bases and J dropped 2 bases, with 13 bases sitting between them. The CDR3 contains 14 residues. The germline gives CDR1 SNHLY, CDR2 FYNNEI. The CDR3 is CASSDLQGNYGYTF. CDR3 in DNA: TGTGCCAGCAGCGACCTACAGGGAAACTATGGCTACACCTTC.

The rearrangement joins TRBV28 to TRBJ2-2; 13 positions match TRBD2. V trimming: 5 bases; J trimming: 8 bases; junction bases outside the gene matches: 5. The CDR3 contains 15 residues. Germline V gene lookup returns CDR1 MDHEN and CDR2 SYDVKM. The CDR3 DNA sequence: TGTGCCAGCAGTGCGGGACTAGCGGGATCGGGGGAGCTGTTTTTT. Its protein product is CASSAGLAGSGELFF.

As DNA, the CDR3 is TGCGCCAGCAGCTTGGGGACTGCCTCATTCACAGATACGCAGTATTTT. It specifies CASSLGTASFTDTQYF. This chain connects TRBV5-1 to TRBJ2-3, with D possibly TRBD2 on 5 matching bases. Germline V gene sequence: CDR1 SGHRS, CDR2 YFSETQ. The CDR3 consists of 16 residues. V dropped 0 bases and J dropped 2 bases, with 13 bases sitting between them.

This clone has a single count. The CDR3 sequence is CASSLVGEQFF. CDR3 sequence (DNA): TGTGCCAGCAGTTTGGTGGGTGAGCAGTTCTTC. The chain uses TRBV28 and TRBJ2-1; D is ambiguous. CDR1 is MDHEN, CDR2 SYDVKM, per germline. Trimming shortened V by 3 bases and J by 9 bases, and 6 bases separated the two germline ends. This CDR3 is 11 amino acids long.

Note on this clone: The same CDR3 can be traced to other DNA sequences in this sample. The chain links TRBV27 to TRBJ2-2; D is ambiguous. The ends were cut back, 6 bases at V and 8 bases at J, with 13 bases in the middle. Germline V lookup: CDR1 MNHEY, CDR2 SMNVEV (reference sequence). The CDR3 is 13 amino acids. The CDR3 nucleotides are TGTGCCAGCAGCCCTCGGGCCCGGGGGGAGCTGTTTTTT. Encoded protein: CASSPRARGELFF.

J is TRBJ2-2 and V is TRBV7-3; 9 positions agree with TRBD1. Looked up from germline, CDR1 is SGHTA and CDR2 is FQGTGA. After removal of 8 bases from V and 2 bases from J, the junction contained 6 bases not matched to a gene. The CDR3 is 15 residues long. The CDR3 reads CASGGTGLNTGELFF. The CDR3 bases are TGTGCCAGCGGGGGGACAGGGTTAAACACCGGGGAGCTGTTTTTT. Full variable domain (outside the CDR3, taken from reference TRBV7-3 and TRBJ2-2): GAGVSQTPSNKVTEKGKYVELRCDPISGHTALYWYRQSLGQGPEFLIYFQGTGAADDSGLPNDRFFAVRPEGSVSTLKIQRTERGDSAVYLCASGGTGLNTGELFFGEGSRLTVL.

The gene calls are TRBV5-6 and TRBJ2-3, with TRBD2 identical over 13 bases. The CDR3 loop spans 17 amino acids. The germline V gene has CDR1 SGHDT and CDR2 YYEEEE. V lost 2 bases, J lost 7 bases, and 10 bases stayed unmatched. Here the CDR3 DNA reads TGTGCCAGCAGCTTAATACTAGCGGGAGGGCCTACGAATACGCAGTATTTT. This codes for CASSLILAGGPTNTQYF.

The V call is TRBV4-1, the J call TRBJ2-3, with 9 bases matching TRBD2. V lost 3 bases to trimming and J lost 3 bases; unmatched junction nucleotides: 10. The germline V gene encodes CDR1 MGHRA and CDR2 YSYEKL. The CDR3 is made up of 17 amino acids. The CDR3 coding sequence is TGCGCCAGCAGCCACGTCATAGCGGGAGTAGTGACAGATACGCAGTATTTT. This sequence encodes CASSHVIAGVVTDTQYF.

This rearrangement joins TRBV30 to TRBJ1-2; D not certain. CDR3 length: 12 residues. The germline V gene encodes CDR1 GTSNPN and CDR2 SVGIG (reference sequence). The V and J ends lost 4 bases and 0 bases respectively, with 6 bases between them. CDR3 loop: CAWIVANYGYTF. The CDR3, as DNA: TGTGCCTGGATTGTCGCTAACTATGGCTACACCTTC.

The V and J genes are TRBV7-2 and TRBJ2-3; 7 positions match TRBD2. Germline assignment: CDR1 SGHTA and CDR2 FQGNSA. Trimming removed 5 bases from V and 0 bases from J; junction bases left unmatched: 8. The CDR3 is 16 residues long. The CDR3 DNA is TGTGCCAGCAGCACACGAGGACTAGTGAGCACAGATACGCAGTATTTT. It translates to CASSTRGLVSTDTQYF.

The rearrangement joins TRBV28 to TRBJ2-2, with D uncertain. This CDR3 comprises 11 residues. V shed 3 bases and J shed 7 bases, with 3 bases lying between them. From germline, CDR1 is MDHEN and CDR2 SYDVKM. DNA for the CDR3: TGTGCCAGCAGTTTGAACGGGGAGCTGTTTTTT. Translating gives CASSLNGELFF.

The chain joins TRBV5-6 to TRBJ2-7; TRBD2 is a possible D gene (6 bases). From germline, CDR1 is SGHDT and CDR2 YYEEEE. Trimming left V 4 bases short and J 1 base short, with 9 bases between. The CDR3 is made up of 13 amino acids. CDR3 loop: CASSGGLSYEQYF. In nucleotides, the CDR3 is TGTGCCAGCAGCGGAGGACTATCCTACGAGCAGTACTTC.

This chain links TRBV19 with TRBJ2-3, with 8 bases lining up with TRBD2. Unmatched junction bases numbered 9, after V lost 3 bases and J lost 4 bases. The CDR3 has 16 residues. Germline CDR1 LNHDA, CDR2 SQIVND (reference sequence). The CDR3 DNA is TGTGCCAGTAGTATCTTGGCGGGAGGTCGGTCAGATACGCAGTATTTT. Amino acids: CASSILAGGRSDTQYF.

The CDR3 DNA reads as TGTGCCAGCAGCTTAACCGGGACAGGGTTCGGTGAGACCCAGTACTTC. This translates into CASSLTGTGFGETQYF. V usage is TRBV7-8 and J usage is TRBJ2-5; 9 nucleotides match TRBD1. Germline values: CDR1 SGHVS, CDR2 FQNEAQ. V gave up 2 bases and J gave up 5 bases; unmatched junction bases: 9. The CDR3 is made up of 16 amino acids. Full variable domain (rest looked up from reference TRBV7-8 and TRBJ2-5): GAGVSQSPRYKVAKRGQDVALRCDPISGHVSLFWYQQALGQGPEFLTYFQNEAQLDKSGLPSDRFFAERPEGSVSTLKIQRTQQEDSAVYLCASSLTGTGFGETQYFGPGTRLLVL.

The chain couples TRBV4-2 to TRBJ1-6; possible D gene TRBD1, 6 bases. V shed 0 bases and J shed 0 bases, with 15 bases lying between them. Germline V lookup: CDR1 LGHNA, CDR2 YNFKEQ. The CDR3 is 19 amino acids. The CDR3 DNA is TGTGCCAGCAGCCAAGATTTTAGGACAGCTAGCTCCTATAATTCACCCCTCCACTTT. Amino acid sequence: CASSQDFRTASSYNSPLHF.

The CDR3 loop is CASSSLANTGELFF. The CDR3 nucleotides are TGTGCCAGCAGCTCACTAGCGAACACCGGGGAGCTGTTTTTT. J is TRBJ2-2 and V is TRBV5-4, with D possibly being TRBD2 (5 bases). The germline gives CDR1 SGHNT, CDR2 YYREEE (reference sequence). The CDR3 loop spans 14 amino acids. Trimming left V 3 bases short and J 0 bases short, with 6 bases between. The full variable domain, its missing parts supplied by reference TRBV5-4 and TRBJ2-2, is ETGVTQSPTHLIKTRGQQVTLRCSSQSGHNTVSWYQQALGQGPQFIFQYYREEENGRGNFPPRFSGLQFPNYSSELNVNALELDDSALYLCASSSLANTGELFFGEGSRLTVL.

The chain links TRBV18 to TRBJ2-7; D call uncertain. The germline V gene has CDR1 KGHSH and CDR2 LQKENI. Trimming left V 3 bases short and J 3 bases short, with 6 bases between. This CDR3 has 12 residues. CDR3 DNA sequence: TGTGCCAGCTCACCCCTCATCTACGAGCAGTACTTC. Translation gives CASSPLIYEQYF.